These 18 T cell receptor beta chains originate from one sample sequenced in a study of cytomegalovirus exposure and HLA in healthy donors. PCR primers comprised 60 Vbeta and 13 Jbeta primers. Measured with immunoSEQ multiplex PCR; TCRdb has only the in-frame clones, and not every one. The sample has fewer than 200,000 clones, roughly 80% seen once; the top ten hold roughly 9.7%. Sequenced material: PBMCs. All receptors derive from a man between 18 and 35 years old in good health and CMV-seropositive.

As regards this clone: The junction departs from germline at one end; a sequencing error may be responsible. The chain recombines TRBV2 with TRBJ2-6; a possible D gene is TRBD1 (5 bases). Germline V gives CDR1 SNHLY, CDR2 FYNNEI. The CDR3 covers 17 residues. CDR3 sequence (DNA): TGTGCCAGCAGTGTGCCGAGCACGCGCTCTGGGGCCAACGGCCTGACTTTC. It translates to CASSVPSTRSGANGLTF.

The chain uses TRBV27 and TRBJ2-1; D might be TRBD1 (6 bases). Germline lookup yields CDR1 MNHEY and CDR2 SMNVEV (reference sequence). V was trimmed by 4 bases and J by 7 bases, leaving 8 bases between them. This CDR3 has 12 residues. CDR3 sequence reads: CASSYRANEQFF. The CDR3 bases are TGTGCCAGCAGTTACAGGGCAAATGAGCAGTTCTTC.

In its sample, this clone was seen a few times. CDR3 in amino acids: CASSLGQINQPQHF. DNA of the CDR3: TGTGCCAGCAGCTTGGGACAGATCAATCAGCCCCAGCATTTT. The gene calls are TRBV5-6 and TRBJ1-5; possible D gene TRBD1, 5 bases. Germline values: CDR1 SGHDT, CDR2 YYEEEE. The CDR3 runs to 14 residues. V shed 0 bases and J shed 3 bases, with 7 bases lying between them.

The table lists this clone with a count of one. CDR3 in DNA: TGTGCCATCAGGGATCCGGACAGGGGCGGCCAGCCCCAGCATTTT. Amino acid sequence: CAIRDPDRGGQPQHF. This chain links TRBV10-3 with TRBJ1-5; 9 bases are shared with TRBD1. Germline V gene sequence: CDR1 ENHRY, CDR2 SYGVKD. V shed 6 bases and J 7 bases; nucleotides not matched to a gene: 10. The CDR3 runs to 15 residues.

The chain carries TRBV29-1 and TRBJ1-1; D is ambiguous. Germline loops: CDR1 SQVTM, CDR2 ANQGSEA. This CDR3 has 12 amino acids. With 4 bases removed from V and 4 bases from J, the gap between germline ends came to 10 bases. CDR3: CSVVGSSTEAFF. The CDR3 DNA follows: TGCAGCGTTGTCGGGTCCAGCACTGAAGCTTTCTTT.

A single count supports this clone. The chain employs TRBV10-2 and TRBJ2-1; TRBD2 agrees at 15 bases. Trimming at V came to 4 bases and at J to 4 bases, leaving 14 bases not matched to a gene. Per the germline V gene, CDR1 is WSHSY and CDR2 is SAAADI. The CDR3 is 20 amino acids. In DNA, the CDR3 is TGCGCCAGCAGTGGGCAAGGGACTAGCGGGAGGCCGGGGGATTACAATGAGCAGTTCTTC. It specifies CASSGQGTSGRPGDYNEQFF.

The chain uses TRBV5-1 and TRBJ1-1; 7 nucleotides align to TRBD1. The V gene's germline CDR1 is SGHRS and CDR2 YFSETQ. V was clipped by 2 bases and J by 0 bases; unmatched bases: 13. The CDR3 consists of 18 residues. CDR3 loop: CASSLPSTGVELNTEAFF. CDR3 sequence (DNA): TGCGCCAGCAGCTTACCATCAACAGGGGTCGAATTGAACACTGAAGCTTTCTTT. Looking up the rest from reference TRBV5-1 and TRBJ1-1 gives the full variable domain: KAGVTQTPRYLIKTRGQQVTLSCSPISGHRSVSWYQQTPGQGLQFLFEYFSETQRNKGNFPGRFSGRQFSNSRSEMNVSTLELGDSALYLCASSLPSTGVELNTEAFFGQGTRLTVV.

The rearrangement joins TRBV29-1 to TRBJ2-5; D might be TRBD2 (5 bases). V dropped 1 base and J dropped 2 bases, with 8 bases sitting between them. Germline V gene lookup returns CDR1 SQVTM and CDR2 ANQGSEA. The CDR3 has 13 amino acids. The CDR3 DNA reads TGCAGCGTTGAAGCGTCGGGGCAAGAGACCCAGTACTTC. This sequence encodes CSVEASGQETQYF.

In nucleotides, the CDR3 is TGTGCCACCAGCAGAGTTGTGAGGAACACTGAAGCTTTCTTT. Its protein product is CATSRVVRNTEAFF. The V and J genes are TRBV15 and TRBJ1-1, with D uncertain. The V end lost 1 base, the J end lost 1 base, and 7 bases lay between the germline ends. CDR1 LNHNV and CDR2 YYDKDF come from the germline V gene (reference sequence). The CDR3 has 14 residues. Drawing the rest from reference TRBV15 and TRBJ1-1, the complete variable domain is DAMVIQNPRYQVTQFGKPVTLSCSQTLNHNVMYWYQQKSSQAPKLLFHYYDKDFNNEADTPDNFQSRRPNTSFCFLDIRSPGLGDTAMYLCATSRVVRNTEAFFGQGTRLTVV.

The chain employs TRBV7-2 and TRBJ1-4; D is perhaps TRBD1 (5 bases). This CDR3 is built from 16 residues. The V gene's germline CDR1 is SGHTA and CDR2 FQGNSA. Trimming cost V 5 bases and J 1 base, with 14 bases left between them. CDR3 in amino acids: CASSLGGVGTNEKLFF. CDR3 nucleotides: TGTGCCAGCAGCCTCGGGGGGGTCGGAACTAATGAAAAACTGTTTTTT.

The rearrangement joins TRBV2 to TRBJ2-6, with D uncertain. Trimming cost V 2 bases and J 2 bases, with 7 bases left between them. CDR1 and CDR2 (germline): SNHLY, FYNNEI. This CDR3 spans 15 amino acids. Here the CDR3 reads CASSEMQAGANVLTF. In DNA form, the CDR3 reads TGTGCCAGCAGTGAAATGCAGGCTGGGGCCAACGTCCTGACTTTC.

This clone is a singleton in its sample. V and J are TRBV11-2 and TRBJ2-2, with D tentatively TRBD1 (6 bases). V was trimmed by 5 bases and J by 5 bases, leaving 12 bases between them. Germline CDR1 SGHAT, CDR2 FQNNGV. This CDR3 spans 14 amino acids. CDR3 in DNA: TGTGCCAGCAGCCGCGGACAGTTTACCGGGGAGCTGTTTTTT. It translates to CASSRGQFTGELFF.

The chain has TRBV29-1 and TRBJ1-1, with D possibly being TRBD1 (5 bases). V lost 6 bases and J lost 1, with 12 bases in between. The V gene's germline CDR1 is SQVTM and CDR2 ANQGSEA. The CDR3 totals 13 residues. CDR3 sequence (DNA): TGCAGCGTATCGACAGTGCCGAACACTGAAGCTTTCTTT. Its translation is CSVSTVPNTEAFF. Variable domain in full (rest from reference TRBV29-1 and TRBJ1-1): SAVISQKPSRDICQRGTSLTIQCQVDSQVTMMFWYRQQPGQSLTLIATANQGSEATYESGFVIDKFPISRPNLTFSTLTVSNMSPEDSSIYLCSVSTVPNTEAFFGQGTRLTVV.

In this sample, this clone turned up once. This chain connects TRBV29-1 to TRBJ1-1; 9 nucleotides agree with TRBD1. CDR1 SQVTM and CDR2 ANQGSEA come from the germline V gene. Unmatched junction bases numbered 4, after V lost 7 bases and J lost 1 base. The CDR3 is 13 amino acids. The chain's CDR3 is CSARQGENTEAFF. The CDR3, as DNA: TGCAGCGCCAGACAGGGGGAGAACACTGAAGCTTTCTTT.

Of note for this clone: One end of the junction varies from germline; a read error may be responsible. V usage is TRBV7-2 and J usage is TRBJ2-6; a weak D match, TRBD1 (5 bases). The CDR3 covers 15 residues. CDR1 and CDR2 (germline): SGHTA, FQGNSA. DNA of the CDR3: TGTGCCAGCAGCCCTTACAGTTCTGGGGCCAACGGCCTGACTTTC. Translating it yields CASSPYSSGANGLTF.

This clone was seen only a few times. The chain uses TRBV5-4 and TRBJ2-3, with unresolved D. The CDR3 covers 15 residues. The ends were cut back, 0 bases at V and 1 base at J, with 9 bases in the middle. The germline gives CDR1 SGHNT, CDR2 YYREEE (reference sequence). The CDR3 DNA is TGTGCCAGCAGCTTGGGGCATGTTGGCACAGATACGCAGTATTTT. It yields the protein CASSLGHVGTDTQYF. Together with reference TRBV5-4 and TRBJ2-3, the CDR3 gives the full variable domain: ETGVTQSPTHLIKTRGQQVTLRCSSQSGHNTVSWYQQALGQGPQFIFQYYREEENGRGNFPPRFSGLQFPNYSSELNVNALELDDSALYLCASSLGHVGTDTQYFGPGTRLTVL.

The V gene is TRBV7-3, the J gene TRBJ2-6, with D possibly being TRBD2 (6 bases). V dropped 2 bases and J dropped 2 bases, with 13 bases sitting between them. The CDR3 is 17 amino acids. The germline CDR1 and CDR2 sequences are SGHTA and FQGTGA. The CDR3 DNA reads as TGTGCCAGCAGCTTATGGGCCCCGGGGGCTGGGGCCAACGTCCTGACTTTC. Residues: CASSLWAPGAGANVLTF.

The rearrangement links TRBV19 to TRBJ1-5; D ambiguous. The CDR3 has 16 residues. The germline V and J ends were trimmed by 3 bases and 3 bases, with 15 bases remaining between them. Germline assignment: CDR1 LNHDA and CDR2 SQIVND (reference sequence). The CDR3 loop is CASSIRRGKINQPQHF. The CDR3 nucleotides read TGTGCCAGTAGTATCCGACGCGGGAAAATCAATCAGCCCCAGCATTTT.